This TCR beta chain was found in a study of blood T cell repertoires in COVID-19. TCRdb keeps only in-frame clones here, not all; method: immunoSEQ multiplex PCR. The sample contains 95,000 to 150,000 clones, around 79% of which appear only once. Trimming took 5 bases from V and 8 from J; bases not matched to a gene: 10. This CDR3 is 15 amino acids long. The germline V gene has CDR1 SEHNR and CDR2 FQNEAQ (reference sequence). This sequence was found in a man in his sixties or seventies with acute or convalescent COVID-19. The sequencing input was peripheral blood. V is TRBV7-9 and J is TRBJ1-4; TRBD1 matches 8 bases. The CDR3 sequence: CASSITQGVLEKLFF. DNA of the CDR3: TGTGCCAGCAGCATAACACAGGGGGTCTTGGAAAAACTGTTTTTT. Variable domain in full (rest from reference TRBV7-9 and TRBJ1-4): DTGVSQNPRHKITKRGQNVTFRCDPISEHNRLYWYRQTLGQGPEFLTYFQNEAQLEKSRLLSDRFSAERPKGSFSTLEIQRTEQGDSAMYLCASSITQGVLEKLFFGSGTQLSVL.